Listed below are T cell receptor beta chains from one sample, sequenced in a study of blood T cell repertoires in COVID-19. The assay was immunoSEQ multiplex PCR, and TCRdb's table has in-frame clones only and misses some. Among about 69,000 clones listed, 79% were seen once. The sequencing input was peripheral blood. The origin of the receptors is a human donor in a cohort sampled during active COVID-19. CDR3s include the opening cysteine and the closing phenylalanine or tryptophan. The D gene is left open where the match is weak. The size entry is marked missing in some rows and otherwise reads once, few, many or a size class.

j_gene | abundance | d_gene | v_gene | CDR3aa | CDR3nt
TRBJ1-2 | . | . | TRBV6-4 | CASSDEGYTF | TGTGCCAGCAGTGACGAGGGCTACACCTTC
TRBJ1-4 | . | . | TRBV12-3/TRBV12-4 | CASSLSGVEKLFF | TGTGCCAGCAGTTTATCAGGGGTCGAAAAACTGTTTTTT
TRBJ2-3 | . | TRBD2 | TRBV25-1 | CASSEMRGATDTQYF | TGTGCCAGCAGTGAGATGCGGGGGGCTACAGATACGCAGTATTTT
TRBJ2-7 | few | TRBD2 | TRBV6-5 | CASSQPGGYEQYF | TGTGCCAGCAGCCAACCGGGAGGTTACGAGCAGTACTTC
TRBJ1-4 | . | . | TRBV11-2 | CASSLGQGSEKLFF | TGTGCCAGCAGCTTAGGTCAGGGGTCTGAAAAACTGTTTTTT
TRBJ2-7 | . | . | TRBV3-1/TRBV3-2 | CASSPSSRVSEQYF | TGTGCCAGCAGCCCTAGCTCCCGAGTAAGCGAGCAGTACTTC
TRBJ2-1 | . | TRBD1 | TRBV10-3 | CAISGRTDRDEQFF | TGTGCCATCAGTGGCCGGACAGACAGGGATGAGCAGTTCTTC
TRBJ2-2 | once | . | TRBV19 | CASSIVPLGGISTGELFF | TGTGCCAGTAGTATAGTACCCTTAGGCGGGATTTCCACCGGGGAGCTGTTTTTT
TRBJ1-5 | once | TRBD1 | TRBV7-2 | CASSLNRGGNQPQHF | TGTGCCAGCAGCTTAAACAGGGGAGGCAATCAGCCCCAGCATTTT
TRBJ2-4 | few | TRBD1 | TRBV28 | CASSPGTGAKNIQYF | TGTGCCAGCAGTCCCGGGACAGGGGCCAAAAACATTCAGTACTTC
TRBJ2-3 | . | TRBD2 | TRBV5-1 | CASSLVAGETDTQYF | TGCGCCAGCAGCTTGGTGGCGGGAGAGACAGATACGCAGTATTTT
TRBJ2-1 | . | TRBD2 | TRBV7-2 | CASSPRTSGRDKFF | TGTGCCAGCAGCCCCCGGACTAGCGGGAGGGACAAGTTCTTC
TRBJ2-5 | . | . | TRBV3-1/TRBV3-2 | CASSFRAEETQYF | TGTGCCAGCAGCTTCCGAGCGGAAGAGACCCAGTACTTC
TRBJ1-2 | few | TRBD1 | TRBV10-2 | CASTATGSYGYTF | TGCGCCAGCACCGCGACAGGGAGCTATGGCTACACCTTC
TRBJ1-3 | . | . | TRBV19 | CASSPGTEPGNTIYF | TGTGCCAGTAGTCCCGGTACAGAACCTGGAAACACCATATATTTT
TRBJ2-3 | few | . | TRBV10-3 | CAISIGQRTDTQYF | TGTGCCATCAGTATTGGACAGCGCACAGATACGCAGTATTTT
TRBJ2-5 | . | TRBD1 | TRBV19 | CASAGTGQTQYF | TGTGCCAGTGCCGGGACAGGACAGACCCAGTACTTC
TRBJ2-5 | . | TRBD1 | TRBV3-1/TRBV3-2 | CASSPGQGPRETQYF | TGTGCCAGCAGCCCCGGACAGGGCCCTCGGGAGACCCAGTACTTC
TRBJ2-1 | . | . | TRBV6-4 | CASSVQAGQNEQFF | TGTGCCAGCAGTGTTCAAGCGGGACAAAATGAGCAGTTCTTC
TRBJ2-7 | . | . | TRBV29-1 | CSVEDDRYEQYF | TGCAGCGTTGAAGATGATAGATACGAGCAGTACTTC
TRBJ2-1 | . | . | TRBV18 | CASSPSGNSYNEQFF | TGTGCCAGCTCCCCTTCGGGGAACTCCTACAATGAGCAGTTCTTC
TRBJ1-1 | . | . | TRBV3-1/TRBV3-2 | CASSPRSGQANTEAFF | TGTGCCAGCAGCCCACGCTCCGGTCAGGCGAACACTGAAGCTTTCTTT
TRBJ1-5 | . | . | TRBV2 | CASSEGGNQPQHF | TGTGCCAGCAGTGAGGGAGGCAATCAGCCCCAGCATTTT
TRBJ1-1 | . | . | TRBV2 | CASSGSWDTEAFF | TGTGCCAGCAGCGGGAGCTGGGACACTGAAGCTTTCTTT
TRBJ1-1 | . | . | TRBV12-2 | CASRCEDSEGHYFEAFF | TGTGCAAGTCGCTGCGAGGACTCGGAGGGGCATTACTTTGAAGCTTTCTTT